A single sample gave rise to the 25 T cell receptor beta chains below, sequenced in a study of cytomegalovirus exposure and HLA in healthy donors. PCR amplification relied on 60 Vbeta primers (plus 13 Jbeta primers). Sequenced by immunoSEQ multiplex PCR; TCRdb stores in-frame clones only, minus some. The sample includes around 140,000 clones, about 80% of them seen just once. Sequenced sample: PBMCs. The receptor set was obtained from a middle-aged man in good health and CMV-seronegative.

V gene TRBV15 combines with J gene TRBJ1-5; maybe TRBD1 (5 bases). Per the germline V gene, CDR1 is LNHNV and CDR2 is YYDKDF (reference sequence). The CDR3 totals 16 residues. Between the trimmed V and J ends, which lost 0 bases and 1 base, there was a span of 10 bases. In DNA form, the CDR3 reads TGTGCCACCAGCAGAGATCAGGGTATAAGCAATCAGCCCCAGCATTTT. Its protein product is CATSRDQGISNQPQHF.

CDR3 sequence: CASSESGSGGYF. Written as DNA, the CDR3 is TGTGCCAGCAGTGAAAGCGGGTCAGGAGGATACTTC. The V gene is TRBV6-1, the J gene TRBJ2-7; D is possibly TRBD2 (6 bases). The CDR3 length is 12 residues. Germline CDR1 is MNHNS and CDR2 is SASEGT. Deletions cut 2 bases from V and 13 bases from J, with 15 bases between.

The V gene is TRBV5-1, the J gene TRBJ2-1, with 8 bases fitting TRBD2. This CDR3 has 15 amino acids. Germline-derived CDR1 and CDR2 are SGHRS and YFSETQ. V dropped 0 bases and J dropped 8; count of bases not matched to a gene: 7. The CDR3 sequence is CASSLVRGGRDEQFF. CDR3 coding DNA: TGCGCCAGCAGCTTGGTCCGCGGGGGGAGGGATGAGCAGTTCTTC. The complete variable domain, with remaining parts taken from reference TRBV5-1 and TRBJ2-1, reads KAGVTQTPRYLIKTRGQQVTLSCSPISGHRSVSWYQQTPGQGLQFLFEYFSETQRNKGNFPGRFSGRQFSNSRSEMNVSTLELGDSALYLCASSLVRGGRDEQFFGPGTRLTVL.

CDR3 region: CASSLKVGAGNTGELFF. The CDR3 DNA reads TGCGCCAGCAGCCTCAAAGTCGGAGCGGGGAACACCGGGGAGCTGTTTTTT. The V and J genes are TRBV5-1 and TRBJ2-2, with TRBD2 as a possible D gene (6 bases). V was trimmed by 4 bases and J by 1 base, leaving 17 bases between them. The CDR3 has 17 amino acids. In germline, CDR1 is SGHRS, CDR2 YFSETQ.

The chain combines TRBV5-1 with TRBJ1-2; D might be TRBD1 (6 bases). V gave up 4 bases and J gave up 3 bases, with 16 bases separating them. CDR3 size: 15 residues. CDR1 is SGHRS and CDR2 is YFSETQ in the germline V gene. The CDR3 reads CASSQTGPGDYGYTF. Written as DNA, the CDR3 is TGCGCCAGCAGCCAAACGGGACCAGGGGACTATGGCTACACCTTC.

This rearrangement joins TRBV28 to TRBJ2-5; 8 bases agree with TRBD2. Germline CDR1 reads MDHEN; CDR2 reads SYDVKM. The ends lost 2 bases at V and 4 bases at J; junction bases unmatched: 6. CDR3 length: 15 amino acids. CDR3 loop: CASSLHGGGGETQYF. The DNA for the CDR3 is TGTGCCAGCAGTTTACACGGGGGGGGCGGAGAGACCCAGTACTTC.

This clone was recorded a few times. V usage is TRBV4-3 and J usage is TRBJ1-5; TRBD1 is a possible D gene (5 bases). The ends were cut back, 4 bases at V and 1 base at J, with 11 bases in the middle. Germline lookup yields CDR1 LGHNA and CDR2 YSLEER. CDR3 length: 15 amino acids. The CDR3 nucleotides read TGCGCCAGCAGCCCCCAGGCAGGGAGCAATCAGCCCCAGCATTTT. Translated: CASSPQAGSNQPQHF.

This clone was picked up one time. In DNA form, the CDR3 reads TGTGCCAGCATCGAGCCAGGGGGCGCTTCTGAAGCTTTCTTT. Its translation is CASIEPGGASEAFF. This rearrangement joins TRBV6-5 to TRBJ1-1; 8 nucleotides line up with TRBD1. V lost 7 bases to trimming and J lost 6 bases; unmatched junction nucleotides: 10. CDR1 is MNHEY, CDR2 SVGAGI, per germline. This CDR3 has 14 residues.

The chain has TRBV12-5 and TRBJ2-5; TRBD2 might be the D (6 bases). Germline V lookup: CDR1 LGHNT, CDR2 FRNRAP. This CDR3 is 17 amino acids long. Trimming shortened V by 0 bases and J by 2 bases, and 16 bases separated the two germline ends. The CDR3 reads CASGLVGGRGNQETQYF. CDR3 coding DNA: TGTGCTAGTGGTTTGGTGGGCGGTCGGGGGAATCAAGAGACCCAGTACTTC.

This clone appeared once. The gene calls are TRBV18 and TRBJ2-5, with TRBD2 matching over 8 bases. V gave up 10 bases and J gave up 1 base; unmatched junction bases: 8. Germline V gene lookup returns CDR1 KGHSH and CDR2 LQKENI. The CDR3 covers 14 residues. The CDR3 coding sequence is TGTGCCACCTCTTTAGCGGGGACCCAAGAGACCCAGTACTTC. Protein sequence: CATSLAGTQETQYF.

The gene calls are TRBV11-2 and TRBJ2-5; D remains unclear. This CDR3 has 12 amino acids. Germline V CDR1 and CDR2: SGHAT, FQNNGV. Trimming pared 1 base from V and 7 bases from J, leaving 7 bases between. DNA of the CDR3: TGTGCCAGCAGCTTAGTTGATAGGACCCAGTACTTC. Translation gives CASSLVDRTQYF.

The rearrangement links TRBV7-9 to TRBJ1-2; maybe TRBD1 (5 bases). The CDR3 covers 14 residues. CDR1 and CDR2 (germline): SEHNR, FQNEAQ (reference sequence). V was clipped by 2 bases and J by 6 bases, with 13 bases between them. CDR3 coding DNA: TGTGCCAGCAGCTTACAAGGGGCGGTCCATGGCTACACCTTC. This gives the protein CASSLQGAVHGYTF.

V usage is TRBV19 and J usage is TRBJ2-3; D gene ambiguous. V shed 5 bases and J shed 0 bases, with 6 bases lying between them. The CDR3 is made up of 13 amino acids. The germline V gene has CDR1 LNHDA and CDR2 SQIVND (reference sequence). In DNA, the CDR3 is TGTGCCAGTAGTCTATCTAGCACAGATACGCAGTATTTT. Translation: CASSLSSTDTQYF.

This clone was seen a single time. J is TRBJ1-2 and V is TRBV5-1; D possibly corresponds to TRBD1 (5 bases). Germline CDR1 SGHRS, CDR2 YFSETQ. The CDR3 covers 14 residues. Trimming took 1 base from V and 4 from J, leaving 11 bases between them. CDR3 loop: CASSLTDQGYGYTF. CDR3 DNA sequence: TGCGCCAGCAGCTTGACGGATCAGGGCTATGGCTACACCTTC.

V usage is TRBV6-1 and J usage is TRBJ2-5, with TRBD2 matching over 9 bases. Near its end, the DNA agrees better with TRBJ2-7, so the J call may be wrong. The CDR3 loop spans 14 amino acids. Germline-derived CDR1 and CDR2 are MNHNS and SASEGT. This chain's CDR3 is CASSYSGGSYEQYF. CDR3 DNA: TGTGCCAGCAGTTATAGCGGGGGCTCCTACGAGCAGTACTTC.

The chain has TRBV9 and TRBJ2-7; the match to TRBD1 covers 11 bases. The CDR3 sequence is 15 residues long. After removal of 4 bases from V and 6 bases from J, the junction contained 9 bases not matched to a gene. Germline loops: CDR1 SGDLS, CDR2 YYNGEE. The CDR3 sequence: CASSYRDRGVREQYF. The CDR3 DNA reads TGTGCCAGCAGCTACCGGGACAGGGGGGTTCGCGAGCAGTACTTC.

CDR3 loop: CASSVYEQYF. In nucleotides, the CDR3 is TGTGCCAGCAGTGTATACGAGCAGTACTTC. The chain is built from TRBV2 and TRBJ2-7; D not resolved. Trimming removed 4 bases from V and 4 bases from J, with 2 bases in between. The germline gives CDR1 SNHLY, CDR2 FYNNEI. The CDR3 length is 10 residues. The full variable domain, completed using reference TRBV2 and TRBJ2-7, is EPEVTQTPSHQVTQMGQEVILRCVPISNHLYFYWYRQILGQKVEFLVSFYNNEISEKSEIFDDQFSVERPDGSNFTLKIRSTKLEDSAMYFCASSVYEQYFGPGTRLTVT.

This clone was found a few times. The chain employs TRBV30 and TRBJ2-5; maybe TRBD2 (6 bases). The J call may be in error: the DNA end matches TRBJ2-7 better. This CDR3 comprises 13 residues. Looked up from germline, CDR1 is GTSNPN and CDR2 is SVGIG (reference sequence). This chain's CDR3 is CAWAGGVLVEQYF. The CDR3 DNA is TGTGCCTGGGCCGGCGGGGTATTAGTCGAGCAGTACTTC.

V gene TRBV7-9 combines with J gene TRBJ2-1; 12 bases are shared with TRBD2. Trimming took 4 bases from V and 7 from J; bases not matched to a gene: 5. CDR3 length equals 15 residues. CDR1 is SEHNR and CDR2 is FQNEAQ in the germline V gene (reference sequence). The CDR3 DNA follows: TGTGCCAGCAGCTCCACTAGCGGGGGGCCTAATGAGCAGTTCTTC. Protein: CASSSTSGGPNEQFF.

A remark on this clone: One end of the junction does not line up with germline, which may come from a read error. The rearrangement links TRBV5-1 to TRBJ2-5; no reliable D call. The CDR3 spans 14 residues. Germline CDR1 SGHRS, CDR2 YFSETQ. The CDR3 region is CASSLGPNQETQYF. The CDR3 DNA follows: TGCGCCAGCAGCTTGGGTCCGAACCAGGAGACCCAGTACTTC.

The genes are TRBV5-4 and TRBJ2-7; a possible D gene is TRBD1 (5 bases). The length of the CDR3 is 16 residues. With 3 bases removed from V and 2 bases from J, the gap between germline ends came to 18 bases. Germline V gene data show CDR1 as SGHNT and CDR2 as YYREEE (reference sequence). CDR3 nucleotide sequence: TGTGCCAGCAGCTCACGGCAGGGCTCCTCGCCCTACGAGCAGTACTTC. Encoded protein: CASSSRQGSSPYEQYF.

The chain carries TRBV25-1 and TRBJ1-1; 8 bases line up with TRBD1. Losses at the gene ends were 6 bases for V and 6 bases for J; bases not matched to a gene: 12. This CDR3 is 15 amino acids long. CDR1 and CDR2 (germline): MGHDK, SYGVNS. DNA for the CDR3: TGTGCCAGCAGGAGGACAGGGTTGGTAAGCCCTGAAGCTTTCTTT. It codes for CASRRTGLVSPEAFF.

The V gene is TRBV19, the J gene TRBJ2-7, with D possibly TRBD2 on 5 matching bases. V gave up 6 bases and J gave up 6 bases, with 15 bases separating them. There are 13 residues in the CDR3. CDR1 is LNHDA, CDR2 SQIVND, per germline (reference sequence). CDR3 DNA: TGTGCCAGTAGCAAATCAAGCGGTCCCGAGCAGTACTTC. This encodes CASSKSSGPEQYF.

This clone was seen only once. The V call is TRBV27, the J call TRBJ1-5; D is ambiguous. The V and J ends lost 5 bases and 4 bases respectively, with 9 bases between them. Germline-derived CDR1 and CDR2 are MNHEY and SMNVEV (reference sequence). CDR3 size: 13 residues. The CDR3 protein is CASSPRENQPQHF. CDR3 in DNA: TGTGCCAGCAGTCCCCGAGAGAATCAGCCCCAGCATTTT.

J is TRBJ2-7 and V is TRBV10-3; 8 nucleotides agree with TRBD1. The length of the CDR3 is 11 residues. Germline CDR1 reads ENHRY; CDR2 reads SYGVKD. This chain's CDR3 is CATTGAYEQYF. CDR3 sequence (DNA): TGTGCTACGACAGGGGCCTACGAGCAGTACTTC.